The rows below give T cell receptor beta chains drawn from one sample of a study of blood T cell repertoires in COVID-19. Sequenced by immunoSEQ multiplex PCR; TCRdb stores in-frame clones only, minus some. In the table there are 200,000 to 300,000 clones, 82% of which are singletons. The sequenced sample consisted of peripheral blood. These receptors all stem from a woman of 80 years or more with acute or convalescent COVID-19. CDR3s include the opening cysteine and the closing phenylalanine or tryptophan. The D gene is left open where the match is weak. Not every row has a clone size; where given, it reads once, few, many or a size class.

size	V	J	D	length	CDR3	DNA
NA	TRBV6-5	TRBJ2-5	NA	14	CASKIGGQGETQYF	TGTGCCAGCAAAATTGGGGGCCAGGGGGAGACCCAGTACTTC
once	TRBV28	TRBJ1-2	TRBD1	14	CASSGTGENYGYTF	TGTGCCAGCAGTGGGACAGGGGAAAACTATGGCTACACCTTC
many	TRBV6-2/TRBV6-3	TRBJ2-1	TRBD1	16	CASSTNRDSSYNEQFF	TGTGCCAGCAGTACGAACCGGGACAGCTCCTACAATGAGCAGTTCTTC
NA	TRBV4-2	TRBJ1-1	NA	15	CASSQGQGTNTEAFF	TGTGCCAGCAGCCAAGGCCAGGGGACCAACACTGAAGCTTTCTTT
NA	TRBV18	TRBJ1-3	TRBD1	20	CASSPILEGQGSFSGNTIYF	TGTGCCAGCTCACCGATTTTGGAGGGACAGGGCTCCTTCTCTGGAAACACCATATATTTT
NA	TRBV7-3	TRBJ2-7	NA	13	CASSLGANWEQYF	TGTGCCAGCAGCTTAGGGGCAAATTGGGAGCAGTACTTC
few	TRBV7-3	TRBJ2-7	NA	14	CASSPTGKVWEQYF	TGTGCCAGCAGCCCTACAGGGAAGGTATGGGAGCAGTACTTC
NA	TRBV13	TRBJ2-5	NA	14	CASSLGQGRETQYF	TGTGCCAGCAGCTTGGGTCAGGGGAGAGAGACCCAGTACTTC
NA	TRBV19	TRBJ1-2	TRBD1	14	CASSVLRDRDGYTF	TGTGCCAGTAGTGTCCTCCGGGACAGGGACGGCTACACCTTC
NA	TRBV6-5	TRBJ1-5	NA	14	CASSSSGRNQPQHF	TGTGCCAGCAGTTCCAGCGGCAGGAATCAGCCCCAGCATTTT
NA	TRBV27	TRBJ1-1	TRBD1	15	CASRLAGTGLTEAFF	TGTGCCAGCAGACTCGCCGGGACAGGGCTCACTGAAGCTTTCTTT
NA	TRBV5-1	TRBJ2-5	TRBD2	17	CASSLAPAGASQETQYF	TGCGCCAGCAGCTTGGCCCCAGCGGGGGCTTCCCAAGAGACCCAGTACTTC
NA	TRBV6-5	TRBJ1-2	NA	12	CASSPGNYGYTF	TGTGCCAGCAGCCCAGGGAACTATGGCTACACCTTC
NA	TRBV2	TRBJ2-1	TRBD2	14	CASSEDGTSSEQFF	TGTGCCAGCAGTGAAGATGGGACTAGCAGTGAGCAGTTCTTC
NA	TRBV11-2	TRBJ2-1	NA	16	CASSQGSLGASEEQFF	TGTGCCAGCAGTCAGGGTTCCCTAGGGGCCTCCGAGGAGCAGTTCTTC
NA	TRBV28	TRBJ1-3	TRBD1	16	CASSAIDRVAGNTIYF	TGTGCCAGCAGCGCCATCGACAGGGTAGCTGGAAACACCATATATTTT
NA	TRBV7-3	TRBJ2-1	TRBD2	13	CASSLGTRNEQFF	TGTGCCAGCAGCCTCGGGACTAGAAATGAGCAGTTCTTC
NA	TRBV7-3	TRBJ2-1	NA	14	CASSQGGGRDEQFF	TGTGCCAGCAGCCAGGGAGGAGGTCGTGATGAGCAGTTCTTC
NA	TRBV27	TRBJ2-2	TRBD1	17	CASRRTMGQGNTGELFF	TGTGCCAGCAGACGCACTATGGGACAGGGGAACACCGGGGAGCTGTTTTTT
NA	TRBV5-4	TRBJ1-1	TRBD1	14	CASSFPGGATEAFF	TGTGCCAGCAGCTTCCCAGGGGGCGCGACTGAAGCTTTCTTT
NA	TRBV3-1/TRBV3-2	TRBJ2-1	TRBD2	20	CASSQDLKRGGRYSYNEQFF	TGTGCCAGCAGCCAAGATCTGAAGCGGGGGGGCCGGTATTCCTACAATGAGCAGTTCTTC
NA	TRBV6-2/TRBV6-3	TRBJ2-1	TRBD2	15	CASSAAGGPYNEQFF	TGTGCCAGCAGTGCCGCGGGGGGGCCTTACAATGAGCAGTTCTTC
NA	TRBV4-3	TRBJ1-6	NA	18	CASSQDYRAGSYNSPLHF	TGCGCCAGCAGCCAAGATTACAGGGCTGGGTCCTATAATTCACCCCTCCACTTT
NA	TRBV6-7	TRBJ1-2	TRBD1	18	CASSSSYVLGQGGYGYTF	TGTGCCAGCAGTTCCTCCTACGTGTTGGGACAGGGAGGCTATGGCTACACCTTC